Listed below are T cell receptor beta chains from one sample, sequenced in a study of PD-1 blockade in mismatch repair-deficient tumors. Method: immunoSEQ multiplex PCR; TCRdb's copy keeps in-frame clones and lacks some. The sample has about 19,000 clones, roughly 87% seen once; the top ten hold 1.2% to 1.5%. The specimen comprised PBMCs, sampled 52 weeks after starting pembrolizumab. Every receptor here comes from an adult with mismatch repair-deficient cancer. The CDR3 runs from the conserved cysteine through the conserved F or W. D genes are given only for firm matches. Only some rows state a clone size, as once, few, many or a class for expanded clones.

size | D | J | V | CDR3 | DNA
- | - | TRBJ2-3 | TRBV15 | CATSRAGITDTQYF | TGTGCCACCAGCAGAGCGGGGATCACAGATACGCAGTATTTT
- | TRBD1 | TRBJ1-2 | TRBV5-1 | CASSPDPGQGGIYGGYTF | TGCGCCAGCAGCCCCGACCCGGGACAGGGAGGAATTTATGGTGGCTACACCTTC
- | - | TRBJ2-1 | TRBV4-2 | CASSQRTGDNEQFF | TGTGCCAGCAGCCAAAGGACTGGAGACAATGAGCAGTTCTTC
- | TRBD2 | TRBJ2-1 | TRBV15 | CATSRGGGRANEQFF | TGTGCCACCAGCAGAGGGGGCGGGAGGGCAAATGAGCAGTTCTTC
- | TRBD2 | TRBJ2-1 | TRBV18 | CASSPGLAGNEQFF | TGTGCCAGCTCACCTGGACTAGCGGGAAATGAGCAGTTCTTC
few | - | TRBJ2-7 | TRBV7-9 | CASSLGAITYEQYF | TGTGCCAGCAGCTTAGGGGCGATTACCTACGAGCAGTACTTC
- | TRBD1 | TRBJ2-7 | TRBV27 | CASSSLQGVPVYEQYF | TGTGCCAGCAGTTCATTACAGGGGGTGCCAGTGTACGAGCAGTACTTC
once | - | TRBJ1-5 | TRBV28 | CASSLSFQGEQPQHF | TGTGCCAGCAGTTTATCGTTTCAAGGGGAACAGCCCCAGCATTTT
- | - | TRBJ2-5 | TRBV15 | CATSRFTRKPQETQYF | TGTGCCACCAGCAGATTCACTAGAAAACCTCAAGAGACCCAGTACTTC
- | - | TRBJ1-1 | TRBV5-6 | CASSLEGVRTEAFF | TGTGCCAGCAGCTTGGAAGGGGTCAGGACTGAAGCTTTCTTT
- | TRBD2 | TRBJ2-1 | TRBV18 | CASSPPNGLAATYNEQFF | TGTGCCAGCTCACCACCGAACGGACTAGCGGCTACCTACAATGAGCAGTTCTTC
- | TRBD1 | TRBJ2-2 | TRBV7-8 | CASSSTGVYTGELFF | TGTGCCAGCAGCTCGACAGGGGTGTACACCGGGGAGCTGTTTTTT
- | - | TRBJ2-2 | TRBV5-1 | CASSLRGGMDPGELFF | TGCGCCAGCAGCCTTCGGGGCGGGATGGACCCCGGGGAGCTGTTTTTT
once | TRBD2 | TRBJ2-1 | TRBV13 | CASSKRLAGELNYNEQFF | TGTGCCAGCAGCAAGAGACTAGCGGGAGAACTAAATTACAATGAGCAGTTCTTC